Listed below are T cell receptor beta chains from one sample, sequenced in a study of cytomegalovirus exposure and HLA in healthy donors. Profiling relied on immunoSEQ multiplex PCR, and the TCRdb table lists in-frame clones only, not all of them. This sample has 95,000 to 150,000 clones, with 75% to 90% found just once. The sample comprised PBMCs. These TCRs come from a man in his thirties or forties in good health and CMV-seronegative. Both conserved end residues are part of each CDR3. D genes are given only for firm matches. Only part of the rows carry a size: once, few, many, or a class if the clone is expanded.

clone_size j_call v_call d_call cdr3_nt cdr3_aa
- TRBJ2-7 TRBV5-1 TRBD1 TGCGCCAGCAGCTTGGAAGGACAGGGGATTTACGAGCAGTACTTC CASSLEGQGIYEQYF
- TRBJ1-2 TRBV5-4 TRBD1 TGTGCCAGCAGCTTGGGGGGCCGGACAGGGGGGAACTATGGCTACACCTTC CASSLGGRTGGNYGYTF
- TRBJ2-5 TRBV7-9 - TGTGCCAGCAGCTTCCGGGCAGGGAAGGGGACCCAGTACTTC CASSFRAGKGTQYF
- TRBJ2-3 TRBV5-4 - TGTGCCAGCAGCTTGGGTAGTAGCGCTAGCACAGATACGCAGTATTTT CASSLGSSASTDTQYF
- TRBJ1-6 TRBV5-4 - TGTGCCAGCAGCTTTGGACAGTCAGGCTCCTATAATTCACCCCTCCACTTT CASSFGQSGSYNSPLHF
- TRBJ1-5 TRBV27 - TGTGCCTCCGGGTCGTTTAATCAGCCCCAGCATTTT CASGSFNQPQHF
few TRBJ1-5 TRBV7-9 TRBD1 TGTGCCAGCAGCCAGGGGGGTAGCAATCAGCCCCAGCATTTT CASSQGGSNQPQHF
once TRBJ1-1 TRBV7-8 TRBD1 TGTGCCAGCAGCAGACAGGGTTTTGAAGCTTTCTTT CASSRQGFEAFF
- TRBJ2-1 TRBV18 - TGTGCCAGCTCACCAACGAGGGGGAATGAGCAGTTCTTC CASSPTRGNEQFF
once TRBJ2-3 TRBV28 TRBD1 TGTGCCAGCAGCCCCGGGACAGGGCGCACAGATACGCAGTATTTT CASSPGTGRTDTQYF
- TRBJ2-7 TRBV4-1 TRBD2 TGCGCCAGCAGCCAAGCCCTAGCGGGGGGTCTCTACGAGCAGTACTTC CASSQALAGGLYEQYF
- TRBJ1-4 TRBV2 - TGTGCCAGCAGCCCGAGGCTACAGGACAGCAATGAAAAACTGTTTTTT CASSPRLQDSNEKLFF
- TRBJ1-5 TRBV6-5 - TGTGCCAGCAGTCCTGATGAGGATCAGCCCCAGCATTTT CASSPDEDQPQHF
- TRBJ2-7 TRBV19 - TGTGCCAGCGGTGGGGGCTACGGCTACGAGCAGTACTTC CASGGGYGYEQYF
- TRBJ2-5 TRBV7-6 TRBD2 TGTGCCAGCAGCCCCTTACTAAGCGGGGGGTTGATGGGAGAGACCCAGTACTTC CASSPLLSGGLMGETQYF
- TRBJ1-2 TRBV2 TRBD1 TGTGCCAGCAGTGCCCCAGGGGGCAGCTATGGCTACACCTTC CASSAPGGSYGYTF
- TRBJ2-5 TRBV18 TRBD2 TGTGCCAGCTCACCATATGAGACTAGCGGGGGGGCACAAGAGACCCAGTACTTC CASSPYETSGGAQETQYF
- TRBJ2-1 TRBV11-2 TRBD2 TGTGCCAGCAGTCCAGGACTAGCGGTAGTTGAGCAGTTCTTC CASSPGLAVVEQFF
few TRBJ2-7 TRBV6-5 TRBD2 TGTGCCAGCAGCGTAGCGGGGGCGACCTACGAGCAGTACTTC CASSVAGATYEQYF
- TRBJ2-7 TRBV2 TRBD1 TGTGCCAGCAGTGAAAAGAGGACAGGGGGGTCCGAGCAGTACTTC CASSEKRTGGSEQYF
- TRBJ2-3 TRBV28 TRBD2 TGTGCCAGCAGTAGACGGGGGGGGAGCACAGATACGCAGTATTTT CASSRRGGSTDTQYF
- TRBJ2-1 TRBV27 - TGTGCCAGCAGTTTATCCTCCGGCCGGGGTACCTACAATGAGCAGTTCTTC CASSLSSGRGTYNEQFF